These T cell receptor beta chains were read from a single sample in a study of T cell responses to AZD1222 COVID-19 vaccine. Assay used: immunoSEQ multiplex PCR; TCRdb lists only in-frame clones, some missing. The table lists fewer than 200,000 clones, roughly 92% of them singletons. Material: peripheral blood, obtained on day 0 of AZD1222 vaccination. The receptors derive from an adult in good health. Both conserved end residues are part of each CDR3. The D gene is left open where the match is weak. For some rows the clone size is stated as once, few or many, or as a class when expanded; others skip it.

V: TRBV29-1; D: NA; J: TRBJ1-1; size: NA; CDR3: CSVGGQSRTEAFF; DNA: TGCAGCGTTGGGGGGCAATCGAGGACTGAAGCTTTCTTT
V: TRBV6-5; D: NA; J: TRBJ2-2; size: NA; CDR3: CASSSQWAPNTGELFF; DNA: TGTGCCAGCAGTTCTCAGTGGGCCCCGAACACCGGGGAGCTGTTTTTT
V: TRBV6-5; D: TRBD1; J: TRBJ1-6; size: few; CDR3: CASRGDRFNSPLHF; DNA: TGTGCCAGCAGGGGGGACAGGTTTAATTCACCCCTCCACTTT
V: TRBV18; D: NA; J: TRBJ2-1; size: NA; CDR3: CASSVGGPVPNEQFF; DNA: TGTGCCAGCTCAGTGGGGGGCCCGGTCCCCAATGAGCAGTTCTTC
V: TRBV13; D: NA; J: TRBJ2-1; size: NA; CDR3: CASSRNRYNEQFF; DNA: TGTGCCAGCAGCCGAAACCGCTACAATGAGCAGTTCTTC
V: TRBV5-1; D: NA; J: TRBJ1-1; size: NA; CDR3: CASSLNSGNTEAFF; DNA: TGCGCCAGCAGCTTAAATTCGGGGAACACTGAAGCTTTCTTT
V: TRBV9; D: TRBD2; J: TRBJ2-2; size: NA; CDR3: CASSPISGGARTGELFF; DNA: TGTGCCAGCAGCCCGATCAGCGGGGGGGCCAGAACCGGGGAGCTGTTTTTT
V: TRBV24-1; D: TRBD1; J: TRBJ2-3; size: once; CDR3: CATSDFDRAFTDTQYF; DNA: TGTGCCACCAGTGATTTTGACAGGGCCTTTACAGATACGCAGTATTTT
V: TRBV7-3; D: TRBD2; J: TRBJ2-3; size: NA; CDR3: CASSPGLAGAADTQYF; DNA: TGTGCCAGCAGCCCCGGACTAGCGGGAGCCGCAGATACGCAGTATTTT
V: TRBV30; D: NA; J: TRBJ1-1; size: NA; CDR3: CAWTETLRRNTEAFF; DNA: TGTGCCTGGACAGAAACATTACGGCGGAACACTGAAGCTTTCTTT
V: TRBV7-8; D: NA; J: TRBJ2-7; size: few; CDR3: CASSLDYSYEQYF; DNA: TGTGCCAGCAGCTTAGACTACTCCTACGAGCAGTACTTC
V: TRBV2; D: NA; J: TRBJ2-7; size: NA; CDR3: CASSLRRDTAYEQYF; DNA: TGTGCCAGCAGTCTACGACGGGACACCGCCTACGAGCAGTACTTC
V: TRBV2; D: NA; J: TRBJ2-5; size: NA; CDR3: CAGGSDRGETQYF; DNA: TGTGCCGGCGGATCGGATAGAGGGGAGACCCAGTACTTC
V: TRBV5-1; D: NA; J: TRBJ2-7; size: NA; CDR3: CASSLGFGEISYEQYF; DNA: TGCGCCAGCAGCTTGGGGTTCGGGGAAATATCCTACGAGCAGTACTTC
V: TRBV13; D: NA; J: TRBJ1-4; size: NA; CDR3: CASSPSRGGEKLFF; DNA: TGTGCCAGCAGCCCATCTCGGGGGGGTGAAAAACTGTTTTTT
V: TRBV5-1; D: TRBD1; J: TRBJ2-6; size: NA; CDR3: CASSLTGSSGANVLTF; DNA: TGCGCCAGCAGCCTGACAGGGTCCTCTGGGGCCAACGTCCTGACTTTC
V: TRBV4-3; D: NA; J: TRBJ1-1; size: NA; CDR3: CASSQAETAGDTEAFF; DNA: TGCGCCAGCAGCCAAGCGGAGACAGCCGGGGACACTGAAGCTTTCTTT
V: TRBV6-5; D: NA; J: TRBJ2-3; size: NA; CDR3: CASSYSWVEADTQYF; DNA: TGTGCCAGCAGTTACTCGTGGGTTGAGGCAGATACGCAGTATTTT
V: TRBV12-5; D: NA; J: TRBJ1-1; size: NA; CDR3: CASGFPWATEAFF; DNA: TGTGCTAGTGGTTTTCCGTGGGCCACTGAAGCTTTCTTT
V: TRBV10-2; D: NA; J: TRBJ2-1; size: NA; CDR3: CASSGSLEQFF; DNA: TGCGCCAGCAGTGGGTCTCTTGAGCAGTTCTTC
V: TRBV4-1; D: TRBD1; J: TRBJ1-3; size: NA; CDR3: CASSDRDSGNTIYF; DNA: TGCGCCAGCAGCGACAGGGACTCTGGAAACACCATATATTTT
V: TRBV30; D: TRBD2; J: TRBJ2-1; size: NA; CDR3: CAWRPYSGRINEQFF; DNA: TGTGCCTGGAGGCCGTATAGCGGGAGGATTAATGAGCAGTTCTTC
V: TRBV19; D: TRBD1; J: TRBJ1-2; size: NA; CDR3: CATTGGAGYGYTF; DNA: TGTGCCACTACAGGGGGCGCGGGCTATGGCTACACCTTC
V: TRBV11-2; D: NA; J: TRBJ2-5; size: NA; CDR3: CASSPRATREETQYF; DNA: TGTGCCAGCAGCCCCCGCGCAACGAGGGAAGAGACCCAGTACTTC
V: TRBV18; D: NA; J: TRBJ1-5; size: NA; CDR3: CASSPFSGGRDNQPQHF; DNA: TGTGCCAGCTCACCATTCAGCGGCGGACGGGACAATCAGCCCCAGCATTTT
V: TRBV11-3; D: TRBD2; J: TRBJ2-2; size: once; CDR3: CASSYSGGTANTGELFF; DNA: TGTGCCAGCAGCTATAGCGGGGGGACCGCGAACACCGGGGAGCTGTTTTTT
V: TRBV5-5; D: NA; J: TRBJ1-2; size: NA; CDR3: CASSSRARGVFLYYGYTF; DNA: TGTGCCAGCAGCTCTAGGGCCCGGGGTGTGTTTTTGTACTATGGCTACACCTTC
V: TRBV7-8; D: NA; J: TRBJ2-3; size: once; CDR3: CAGVTRTTDTQYF; DNA: TGTGCCGGAGTCACTAGAACTACAGATACGCAGTATTTT
V: TRBV2; D: NA; J: TRBJ1-2; size: once; CDR3: CASLPSPVSYGYTF; DNA: TGTGCCAGCCTCCCAAGTCCGGTATCCTATGGCTACACCTTC
V: TRBV6-5; D: TRBD1; J: TRBJ2-7; size: NA; CDR3: CASKRTGGTYEQYF; DNA: TGTGCCAGCAAAAGGACAGGGGGGACCTACGAGCAGTACTTC
V: TRBV10-2; D: TRBD1; J: TRBJ1-1; size: NA; CDR3: CASSSGGQGYTEAFF; DNA: TGCGCCAGCAGCTCAGGGGGACAGGGTTACACTGAAGCTTTCTTT
V: TRBV19; D: TRBD1; J: TRBJ1-2; size: once; CDR3: CASSTLQGKKSEGYTF; DNA: TGTGCCAGTAGTACCCTACAGGGGAAAAAGTCGGAAGGCTACACCTTC
V: TRBV30; D: NA; J: TRBJ1-3; size: NA; CDR3: CAWSVGKKNTIYF; DNA: TGTGCCTGGAGTGTAGGGAAGAAAAACACCATATATTTT
V: TRBV5-1; D: NA; J: TRBJ1-2; size: NA; CDR3: CASSPGRGDYGYTF; DNA: TGCGCCAGCAGCCCCGGGAGGGGGGACTATGGCTACACCTTC
V: TRBV7-2; D: TRBD2; J: TRBJ2-2; size: NA; CDR3: CASSLPGLAGSHGELFF; DNA: TGTGCCAGCAGCCTCCCGGGACTAGCGGGGAGCCACGGGGAGCTGTTTTTT
V: TRBV19; D: TRBD1; J: TRBJ1-5; size: few; CDR3: CASSFRQGGNQPQHF; DNA: TGTGCCAGTAGTTTTCGACAGGGTGGCAATCAGCCCCAGCATTTT
V: TRBV2; D: NA; J: TRBJ1-2; size: few; CDR3: CASSGRNGYTF; DNA: TGTGCCAGCAGTGGGAGGAATGGCTACACCTTC
V: TRBV18; D: TRBD1; J: TRBJ1-2; size: once; CDR3: CASSPTGQVYGYTF; DNA: TGTGCCAGCTCACCGACAGGGCAGGTCTATGGCTACACCTTC
V: TRBV23-1; D: NA; J: TRBJ2-7; size: few; CDR3: CASSQAGGTGDSYEQYF; DNA: TGCGCCAGCAGTCAGGCGGGGGGTACAGGGGACTCCTACGAGCAGTACTTC
V: TRBV6-1; D: TRBD1; J: TRBJ1-4; size: NA; CDR3: CASSDVQGATNEKLFF; DNA: TGTGCCAGCAGTGATGTACAGGGGGCAACTAATGAAAAACTGTTTTTT
V: TRBV11-2; D: NA; J: TRBJ2-1; size: once; CDR3: CASSSRGYNEQFF; DNA: TGTGCCAGCAGTTCCAGGGGATACAATGAGCAGTTCTTC
V: TRBV5-1; D: TRBD2; J: TRBJ2-7; size: NA; CDR3: CASSLGALAGVTYEQYF; DNA: TGCGCCAGCAGCTTGGGGGCACTAGCGGGGGTTACCTACGAGCAGTACTTC
V: TRBV4-1; D: NA; J: TRBJ2-1; size: few; CDR3: CASSQDALGRSEQFF; DNA: TGCGCCAGCAGCCAAGATGCCTTGGGACGGTCGGAGCAGTTCTTC
V: TRBV5-1; D: NA; J: TRBJ2-5; size: NA; CDR3: CASSQGRVETQYF; DNA: TGCGCCAGCAGTCAGGGCAGGGTGGAGACCCAGTACTTC
V: TRBV12-3/TRBV12-4; D: NA; J: TRBJ1-2; size: NA; CDR3: CASSFRQGHGYTF; DNA: TGTGCCAGCAGTTTTCGGCAGGGGCATGGCTACACCTTC
V: TRBV7-2; D: TRBD2; J: TRBJ2-3; size: NA; CDR3: CASSFSGGSSDTQYF; DNA: TGTGCCAGCAGCTTTAGCGGGGGAAGTTCAGATACGCAGTATTTT
V: TRBV10-3; D: TRBD1; J: TRBJ1-2; size: NA; CDR3: CAISEPPPPGQDIYGYTF; DNA: TGTGCCATCAGTGAGCCGCCACCTCCGGGACAGGATATCTATGGCTACACCTTC
V: TRBV5-1; D: NA; J: TRBJ1-5; size: once; CDR3: CASSFSGEGNQPQHF; DNA: TGCGCCAGCAGCTTTTCAGGGGAAGGCAATCAGCCCCAGCATTTT
V: TRBV19; D: NA; J: TRBJ2-3; size: NA; CDR3: CASSIGSGGGDTQYF; DNA: TGTGCCAGTAGTATAGGGTCCGGGGGCGGGGATACGCAGTATTTT
V: TRBV12-5; D: NA; J: TRBJ2-1; size: NA; CDR3: CASGTTYRGSYNEQFF; DNA: TGTGCTAGTGGTACCACTTATAGGGGCTCCTACAATGAGCAGTTCTTC
V: TRBV5-1; D: NA; J: TRBJ1-1; size: NA; CDR3: CASSFAGHTEAFF; DNA: TGCGCCAGCAGCTTCGCCGGCCACACTGAAGCTTTCTTT
V: TRBV5-1; D: NA; J: TRBJ2-7; size: NA; CDR3: CASRFGGGDYEQYF; DNA: TGCGCCAGCAGATTTGGGGGGGGCGACTACGAGCAGTACTTC
V: TRBV7-8; D: NA; J: TRBJ1-3; size: NA; CDR3: CASSLVRGSSGNTIYF; DNA: TGTGCCAGCAGCTTAGTCAGGGGAAGCTCTGGAAACACCATATATTTT
V: TRBV5-1; D: NA; J: TRBJ1-4; size: NA; CDR3: CASSQIGATNEKLFF; DNA: TGCGCCAGCAGCCAGATCGGGGCAACTAATGAAAAACTGTTTTTT
V: TRBV6-1; D: NA; J: TRBJ2-1; size: NA; CDR3: CASSDRGANYNEQFF; DNA: TGTGCCAGCAGTGACAGAGGTGCTAACTACAATGAGCAGTTCTTC
V: TRBV6-5; D: TRBD1; J: TRBJ2-7; size: NA; CDR3: CASRRDRANEQYF; DNA: TGTGCCAGCAGGCGGGACAGGGCCAACGAGCAGTACTTC